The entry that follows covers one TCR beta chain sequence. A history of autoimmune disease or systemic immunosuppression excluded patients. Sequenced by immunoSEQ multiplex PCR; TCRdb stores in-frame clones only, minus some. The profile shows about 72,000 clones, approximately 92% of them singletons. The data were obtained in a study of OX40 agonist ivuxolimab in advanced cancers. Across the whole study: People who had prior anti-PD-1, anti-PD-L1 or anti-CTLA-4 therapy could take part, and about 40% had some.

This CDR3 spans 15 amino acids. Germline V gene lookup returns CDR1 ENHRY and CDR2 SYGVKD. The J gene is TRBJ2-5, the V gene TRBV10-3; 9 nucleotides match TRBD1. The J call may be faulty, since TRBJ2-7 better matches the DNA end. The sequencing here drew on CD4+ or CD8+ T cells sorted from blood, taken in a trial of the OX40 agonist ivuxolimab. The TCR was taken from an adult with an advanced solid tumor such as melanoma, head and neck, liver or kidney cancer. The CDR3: CAASRAGQGDYEQYF. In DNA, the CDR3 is TGTGCCGCCTCTCGGGCGGGACAGGGTGACTACGAGCAGTACTTC.